The source of this T cell receptor beta chain is a study of vaccination and CD4 T cells after COVID-19. Study information: Following dose two, a median around 70 days (range 14 to 241) passed before post-vaccine samples were taken.

Sequencing of cultured CD4+ T cell DNA used the Oncomine TCR Beta short-read assay. TCRdb itself ran the PCR reads through MiXCR, one entry per CDR3 protein. The table includes 20,000 to 25,000 distinct CDR3 sequences, about 66% detected once. Treatment described: roughly nine-day PBMC culture with coronavirus spike peptide pools or control peptides (ViraFEST assay). As concerns this clonotype: The antigen is not known.

The CDR3 is 15 amino acids. The germline CDR1 and CDR2 sequences are SGHNT and YYREEE (reference sequence). V shed 4 bases and J shed 7 bases, with 15 bases lying between them. The sequencing sample was made of CD4+ T cells from blood, cultured in vitro. J is TRBJ1-6 and V is TRBV5-4; weak D call: TRBD1 (5 bases). This receptor was obtained from a human donor who had recovered from COVID-19. The CDR3 DNA reads TGTGCCAGCAGCGGTCCGGGACCTTCGAATTCACCCCTCCACTTT. Translation: CASSGPGPSNSPLHF.